These 23 T cell receptor beta chains came from one sample sequenced in a study of tumor-infiltrating lymphocytes in primary liver carcinoma. The investigators made TCR beta cDNA from 400 to 500 ng total RNA, using a constant-region primer. Employing slightly modified ARM-PCR, three nested multiplex PCR rounds were run, and these gave rise to the TCR beta libraries. A C-beta reverse primer was combined with TRBV1-TRBV30 forward primers in the first two PCR rounds, and each round had roughly 9 cycles. TCRdb re-derived calls from the multiplex PCR reads in MiXCR, one entry per CDR3 protein. The sample contains about 300,000 distinct CDR3 sequences, more than 55% of which appear only once. The blood RNA (from unsorted whole blood) was obtained, and germline DNA was also extracted. Sequenced sample: peripheral blood. The receptor set was obtained from a man in his forties or fifties with primary liver carcinoma and hepatitis B virus infection.

This clonotype was seen a few times. V gene TRBV5-1 combines with J gene TRBJ2-2; D is possibly TRBD2 (5 bases). V lost 6 bases and J lost 2, with 8 bases in between. This CDR3 contains 13 residues. Germline V CDR1 and CDR2: SGHRS, YFSETQ. Here the CDR3 DNA reads TGCGCCAGCAAGAGGGATAACACCGGGGAGCTGTTTTTT. It encodes CASKRDNTGELFF.

The chain uses TRBV5-4 and TRBJ2-6, with D possibly TRBD1 on 5 matching bases. The CDR3 contains 16 residues. CDR1 and CDR2 (germline): SGHNT, YYREEE (reference sequence). V gave up 0 bases and J gave up 3 bases, with 10 bases separating them. The CDR3 here is CASSLEQGGGANVLTF. The CDR3 DNA sequence: TGTGCCAGCAGCTTGGAGCAGGGCGGTGGGGCCAACGTCCTGACTTTC.

As to this clonotype: A much larger clone lies one base from this, so it may be a read error. V is TRBV4-1 and J is TRBJ1-6; 7 bases match TRBD1. J was trimmed by 0 bases and V by 4 bases; bases with no gene match: 9. Per the germline V gene, CDR1 is MGHRA and CDR2 is YSYEKL. This CDR3 has 18 residues. CDR3 in amino acids: CASSPYLTGSSYNSPLHF. In DNA, the CDR3 is TGCGCCAGCAGCCCCTATTTGACAGGGAGCTCCTATAATTCACCCCTCCACTTT.

This clonotype came up many times. DNA of the CDR3: TGCGCCAGCAGCCAAGATGGTTATAGCAATCAGCCCCAGCATTTT. It encodes CASSQDGYSNQPQHF. This sequence joins TRBV4-1 and TRBJ1-5; D unresolved. The CDR3 is 15 amino acids. CDR1 and CDR2 from the germline V gene are MGHRA and YSYEKL. The V gene lost 0 bases and the J gene lost 0 bases, with 6 bases spanning the gap.

The count of this clonotype is one. Sequence at one end of the junction differs from germline and may be a read error. The chain joins TRBV11-1 to TRBJ2-7; no definite D call. This CDR3 comprises 15 residues. Looked up from germline, CDR1 is SGHAT and CDR2 is FQDESV (reference sequence). This CDR3 is CANSLDGRNSYEQYF. CDR3 coding DNA: TGTGCCAACAGCTTAGATGGACGGAACTCCTACGAGCAGTACTTC.

This clonotype was recorded a few times. The chain carries TRBV5-7 and TRBJ2-3; TRBD2 might be the D (6 bases). TRBV5-7 is treated as an ORF (open reading frame) with a function not yet certain. The V and J ends lost 6 bases and 0 bases respectively, with 20 bases between them. There are 17 residues in the CDR3. The CDR3 loop is CASTRGLSAGSTDTQYF. CDR3 nucleotides: TGTGCCAGCACCCGAGGTCTGTCAGCGGGCAGCACAGATACGCAGTATTTT.

As for this clonotype: Since the CDR3 does not end with the conserved phenylalanine or tryptophan, this likely comes from a read error. This sequence joins TRBV29-1 and TRBJ2-5, with a weak D call TRBD2 (6 bases). Germline values: CDR1 SQVTM, CDR2 ANQGSEA. The CDR3 has 12 amino acids. Trimming stripped 7 bases from V and 4 bases from J, with 13 bases between. The CDR3 here is CSASWRGETQYL. For the CDR3, the DNA is TGCAGCGCCTCGTGGAGGGGAGAGACCCAGTACCTC.

Worth noting for this clonotype: A much larger clone differs from this one at a single base, so this may be a read error. The chain has TRBV10-3 and TRBJ1-2, with D possibly TRBD1 on 6 matching bases. Germline-derived CDR1 and CDR2 are ENHRY and SYGVKD. CDR3 size: 12 residues. The CDR3 loop is CPISLNRDGYTF. CDR3 coding DNA: TGTCCCATCAGTCTAAACAGGGATGGCTACACCTTC.

The chain uses TRBV7-9 and TRBJ2-7; 9 nucleotides line up with TRBD1. The germline V gene has CDR1 SEHNR and CDR2 FQNEAQ (reference sequence). The CDR3 covers 14 residues. V gave up 6 bases and J gave up 6 bases; unmatched junction bases: 9. DNA of the CDR3: TGTGCCAGCAGTTCCGGGGACAGGGCCTTCGAGCAGTACTTC. It specifies CASSSGDRAFEQYF.

The genes are TRBV5-1 and TRBJ2-2; D is ambiguous. From germline, CDR1 is SGHRS and CDR2 YFSETQ. V was shortened by 4 bases and J by 0 bases, with 10 bases between the two germline ends. CDR3 length: 15 amino acids. CDR3 amino acids: CASSTRQTNTGELFF. Written as DNA, the CDR3 is TGCGCCAGCAGCACCAGGCAGACGAACACCGGGGAGCTGTTTTTT.

Notes on this clonotype: This may stem from a read error, because a much larger clone lies one nucleotide away. Here the CDR3 reads CASSQEVAGFYEQYF. In DNA form, the CDR3 reads TGCGCCAGCAGCCAAGAGGTAGCGGGTTTTTACGAGCAGTACTTC. V usage is TRBV4-3 and J usage is TRBJ2-7; 7 bases align to TRBD2. CDR1 and CDR2 from the germline V gene are LGHNA and YSLEER. With 0 bases clipped from V and 4 bases from J, the junction kept 6 bases outside the gene matches. CDR3 length: 15 residues.

Ten or more counts support this clonotype. The V gene is TRBV4-3, the J gene TRBJ2-3; D ambiguous. CDR1 and CDR2 (germline): LGHNA, YSLEER. With 4 bases removed from V and 1 base from J, the gap between germline ends came to 12 bases. This CDR3 spans 15 amino acids. Written as DNA, the CDR3 is TGCGCCAGCAGCCGAGTACTGGGTCGCACAGATACGCAGTATTTT. Translated: CASSRVLGRTDTQYF.

The V and J genes are TRBV6-2 or TRBV6-3 and TRBJ2-3, with unresolved D. V lost 2 bases to trimming and J lost 4 bases, with 10 bases between them. This CDR3 has 14 amino acids. Germline-derived CDR1 and CDR2 are MNHEY and SVGEGT. The CDR3 region is CASSYGPTADTQYF. As DNA, the CDR3 is TGTGCCAGCAGTTACGGACCGACCGCAGATACGCAGTATTTT.

Of note for this clonotype: Just one base apart from a much larger clone, this may be a read error. The chain joins TRBV6-1 to TRBJ1-6; unclear D gene. This CDR3 comprises 14 residues. The germline V gene encodes CDR1 MNHNS and CDR2 SASEGT. Trimming removed 2 bases from V and 10 bases from J, with 12 bases in between. The CDR3 spells CASSEPTVGSPLHF. CDR3 DNA sequence: TGTGCCAGCAGTGAACCTACAGTGGGGTCACCCCTCCACTTT.

For this clonotype: A much larger clone is a single base away; this may be a read error. The gene calls are TRBV6-2 or TRBV6-3 and TRBJ2-1, with D unresolved. Per the germline V gene, CDR1 is MNHEY and CDR2 is SVGEGT. This CDR3 is built from 8 residues. The CDR3 DNA is TGCCACGCGTGGGATATCATCTTC. Translating gives CHAWDIIF.

The chain uses TRBV4-1 and TRBJ1-5, with 8 bases aligning to TRBD1. Germline CDR1 and CDR2: MGHRA and YSYEKL. Trimming took 2 bases from V and 11 from J; bases not matched to a gene: 8. This CDR3 has 14 residues. Written as DNA, the CDR3 is TGCGCCAGCAGCCAACCCAGGGGGCAATCAGCCCAGCATTTT. It encodes CASSQPRGQSAQHF.

Regarding this clonotype: A junction end diverges from the germline sequence, so it may reflect a read error. This chain uses TRBV11-2 with TRBJ1-5; D is unresolved. The length of the CDR3 is 13 residues. The germline V gene encodes CDR1 SGHAT and CDR2 FQNNGV. The CDR3 here is CASSLGRNQSQHF. The DNA for the CDR3 is TGTGCTAGCAGCTTAGGGCGTAATCAATCCCAGCATTTT.

As to this clonotype: The conserved final phenylalanine or tryptophan is absent from the CDR3, which likely points to a read error. V is TRBV4-2 and J is TRBJ2-1, with TRBD2 matching over 10 bases. With V trimmed by 2 bases and J by 10 bases, 5 bases remained unmatched. From germline, CDR1 is LGHNA and CDR2 YNFKEQ. This CDR3 is built from 14 residues. In nucleotides, the CDR3 is TGTGCCAGCAGCCAACTAGCGGGGGTCAACGAGCAGTTCTTA. This codes for CASSQLAGVNEQFL.

With regard to this clonotype: Without the conserved terminal phenylalanine or tryptophan, this CDR3 likely stems from a read error. This rearrangement joins TRBV11-2 to TRBJ2-5; D is ambiguous. Germline CDR1 and CDR2: SGHAT and FQNNGV. CDR3 length equals 11 residues. The CDR3 protein is CASRDQETQYL. CDR3 coding DNA: TGTGCTAGCAGAGATCAAGAGACCCAGTACTTA.

The chain couples TRBV28 to TRBJ2-4; D is possibly TRBD1 or TRBD2 (7 bases each). Germline V gives CDR1 MDHEN, CDR2 SYDVKM. The V end lost 6 bases, the J end lost 6 bases, and 21 bases lay between the germline ends. This CDR3 spans 16 amino acids. The CDR3 bases are TGTGCCAGCAGCCTCCACGGGGAGGGGGCGGGAAACATTCAGTACTTC. It is translated as CASSLHGEGAGNIQYF.

The chain employs TRBV5-5 and TRBJ1-3; D unclear. The CDR3 is 15 amino acids. V shed 1 base and J shed 0 bases, with 8 bases lying between them. Germline V gene data show CDR1 as SGHKS and CDR2 as YYEKEE (reference sequence). The CDR3 reads CASSLSRLSGNTIYF. The CDR3 DNA follows: TGTGCCAGCAGCTTGTCCAGGCTCTCTGGAAACACCATATATTTT. The full variable domain, rest sourced from reference TRBV5-5 and TRBJ1-3, is DAGVTQSPTHLIKTRGQQVTLRCSPISGHKSVSWYQQVLGQGPQFIFQYYEKEERGRGNFPDRFSARQFPNYSSELNVNALLLGDSALYLCASSLSRLSGNTIYFGEGSWLTVV.

This clonotype was recorded a few times. The rearrangement uses TRBV28 and TRBJ2-1; 10 nucleotides agree with TRBD2. The CDR3 extends over 17 amino acids. J lost 6 bases, V lost 4 bases, and 12 bases had no gene match. CDR1 MDHEN and CDR2 SYDVKM come from the germline V gene. The CDR3 DNA sequence: TGTGCCAGCAGTTCCGCTAAAGCGGGGGGGGGTGGCAATGAGCAGTTCTTC. This codes for CASSSAKAGGGGNEQFF.

J is TRBJ1-1 and V is TRBV6-1, with D unclear. The germline gives CDR1 MNHNS, CDR2 SASEGT. The CDR3 sequence is 14 residues long. Trimming cost V 3 bases and J 3 bases, with 11 bases left between them. The CDR3: CASSEDGRDTEAFF. The CDR3 DNA follows: TGTGCCAGCAGTGAGGACGGGAGGGACACTGAAGCTTTCTTT.